Shown below are 18 T cell receptor beta chains from a single sample sequenced in a study of cytomegalovirus exposure and HLA in healthy donors. The PCR employed 60 Vbeta primers together with 13 Jbeta primers. TCRdb's table, derived via immunoSEQ multiplex PCR, lists solely in-frame clones and lacks some. Of roughly 150,000 clones in the sample, 64% were seen once. Material for sequencing was PBMCs. The receptors originated from a woman in her twenties or thirties in good health and CMV-seropositive.

J is TRBJ2-2 and V is TRBV15; TRBD1 aligns across 9 bases. The CDR3 loop spans 16 amino acids. Trimming at V came to 0 bases and at J to 8 bases, leaving 7 bases not matched to a gene. Germline V lookup: CDR1 LNHNV, CDR2 YYDKDF (reference sequence). The CDR3 coding sequence is TGTGCCACCAGCAGAGATCCGGGACAGGGTTCGGGGGAGCTGTTTTTT. It translates to CATSRDPGQGSGELFF.

V is TRBV28 and J is TRBJ1-6, with D possibly being TRBD1 (5 bases). V lost 2 bases and J lost 1, with 15 bases in between. The CDR3 contains 18 residues. CDR1 is MDHEN, CDR2 SYDVKM, per germline. CDR3 region: CASSLNRGRGSYNSPLHF. The CDR3 bases are TGTGCCAGCAGTTTAAATCGGGGGAGGGGATCCTATAATTCACCCCTCCACTTT.

The chain is built from TRBV7-2 and TRBJ2-7, with D maybe TRBD2 (7 bases). V was shortened by 5 bases and J by 3 bases, with 23 bases between the two germline ends. This CDR3 contains 17 residues. Germline values: CDR1 SGHTA, CDR2 FQGNSA. The CDR3 region has the DNA TGTGCCAGCAGCCCCCAAGGGGGGAGGGAGAGATACTACGAGCAGTACTTC. Its protein is CASSPQGGRERYYEQYF.

V gene TRBV10-3 combines with J gene TRBJ2-5; TRBD2 matches at 9 bases. The closer fit of TRBJ2-7 to the DNA end suggests the J call may be wrong. This CDR3 has 14 amino acids. Per germline, CDR1 ENHRY and CDR2 SYGVKD. The CDR3 region is CAISEGTSFYEQYF. The CDR3 DNA sequence: TGTGCCATCAGTGAGGGGACTAGCTTCTACGAGCAGTACTTC.

A single count supports this clone. The rearrangement uses TRBV19 and TRBJ2-3, with D possibly TRBD2 on 5 matching bases. The CDR3 contains 15 residues. Deletions cut 9 bases from V and 0 bases from J, with 16 bases between. CDR1 is LNHDA and CDR2 is SQIVND in the germline V gene (reference sequence). Here the CDR3 DNA reads TGTGCCAGCAGTCCCGGGGTCAGGAGCACAGATACGCAGTATTTT. As protein: CASSPGVRSTDTQYF. The full variable domain, with the rest looked up from reference TRBV19 and TRBJ2-3, is DGGITQSPKYLFRKEGQNVTLSCEQNLNHDAMYWYRQDPGQGLRLIYYSQIVNDFQKGDIAEGYSVSREKKESFPLTVTSAQKNPTAFYLCASSPGVRSTDTQYFGPGTRLTVL.

The chain combines TRBV19 with TRBJ1-1, with D possibly being TRBD1 (6 bases). The CDR3 is made up of 13 amino acids. V was shortened by 6 bases and J by 11 bases, with 19 bases between the two germline ends. Germline CDR1 and CDR2: LNHDA and SQIVND (reference sequence). CDR3 protein: CASSHTRGVRAFF. The CDR3 coding sequence is TGTGCCAGTAGCCACACCAGGGGTGTGAGGGCTTTCTTT.

This chain connects TRBV7-6 to TRBJ2-1; the match to TRBD2 covers 7 bases. CDR3 length equals 19 residues. The V and J ends lost 4 bases and 0 bases, in that order; junction bases with no gene match: 15. Germline V lookup: CDR1 SGHVS, CDR2 FNYEAQ. The CDR3 spells CASSSTLVRGLSSYNEQFF. The CDR3 DNA is TGTGCCAGCAGCTCTACTTTAGTTCGGGGACTAAGCTCCTACAATGAGCAGTTCTTC.

This chain uses TRBV11-3 with TRBJ2-1; perhaps TRBD1 as D (6 bases). Deletions cut 5 bases from V and 0 bases from J, with 20 bases between. Germline V gene lookup returns CDR1 SGHNT and CDR2 YENEEA. The CDR3 loop spans 18 amino acids. The CDR3 reads CASSPGTFLASSYNEQFF. As DNA, the CDR3 is TGTGCCAGCAGCCCCGGGACATTCCTTGCGAGCTCCTACAATGAGCAGTTCTTC.

The chain is built from TRBV18 and TRBJ2-1, with 7 bases that match TRBD2. Germline CDR1 reads KGHSH; CDR2 reads LQKENI. This CDR3 is 15 amino acids long. Trimming took 5 bases from V and 4 from J; bases not matched to a gene: 8. CDR3 in amino acids: CASSFIAGQYNEQFF. Written as DNA, the CDR3 is TGTGCCAGCTCATTTATAGCGGGCCAATACAATGAGCAGTTCTTC.

The genes are TRBV21-1 and TRBJ2-1; the listed D gene, TRBD2, was not tested against the DNA. TRBV21-1 is described as a pseudogene. CDR3 size: 13 residues. Here the CDR3 reads CASSTSGGNEQFF. CDR3 coding DNA: TGTGCCAGCAGCACTAGCGGGGGCAATGAGCAGTTCTTC.

This clone was picked up a small number of times. The chain joins TRBV6-1 to TRBJ2-1; unclear D gene. The CDR3 covers 14 residues. V was shortened by 1 base and J by 7 bases, with 11 bases between the two germline ends. From germline, CDR1 is MNHNS and CDR2 SASEGT. The CDR3 DNA reads as TGTGCCAGCAGTGAAGTGCTGGTTGCGAATGAGCAGTTCTTC. Amino acid sequence: CASSEVLVANEQFF.

This clone was seen only a few times. The rearrangement joins TRBV27 to TRBJ1-1, with no clear D. The CDR3 runs 17 residues. Germline CDR1 is MNHEY and CDR2 is SMNVEV (reference sequence). V was cut by 0 bases and J by 0 bases, with 14 bases left in between. The CDR3 coding sequence is TGTGCCAGCAGTTTATCGTTCGAACACCTCATGAACACTGAAGCTTTCTTT. Encoded protein: CASSLSFEHLMNTEAFF.

The V gene is TRBV5-4, the J gene TRBJ1-3; 10 nucleotides agree with TRBD1. V shed 0 bases and J 4 bases; nucleotides not matched to a gene: 4. Per the germline V gene, CDR1 is SGHNT and CDR2 is YYREEE (reference sequence). The CDR3 runs 16 residues. The CDR3 loop is CASSLAGTGAGNTIYF. DNA for the CDR3: TGTGCCAGCAGCTTGGCCGGGACAGGGGCAGGAAACACCATATATTTT.

This clone was observed a few times. The J gene is TRBJ2-7, the V gene TRBV6-4; D is ambiguous. The CDR3 totals 13 residues. Germline lookup yields CDR1 MRHNA and CDR2 SNTAGT. The V gene lost 5 bases and the J gene lost 3 bases, with 11 bases spanning the gap. The CDR3 loop reads CASSFIGGYEQYF. The CDR3 DNA reads TGTGCCAGCAGTTTTATTGGCGGCTACGAGCAGTACTTC.

The J gene is TRBJ2-3, the V gene TRBV18; a possible D gene is TRBD2 (6 bases). V gave up 3 bases and J gave up 0 bases, with 10 bases separating them. Germline-derived CDR1 and CDR2 are KGHSH and LQKENI. The CDR3 loop spans 15 amino acids. For the CDR3, the DNA is TGTGCCAGCTCACCTATAGCGGCTAGCACAGATACGCAGTATTTT. Protein sequence: CASSPIAASTDTQYF.

This clone came up a few times. This sequence joins TRBV9 and TRBJ1-2; TRBD1 matches at 7 bases. Trimming at V came to 0 bases and at J to 4 bases, leaving 6 bases not matched to a gene. CDR3 size: 15 residues. In germline, CDR1 is SGDLS, CDR2 YYNGEE. CDR3: CASSVVGGGSYGYTF. The CDR3 nucleotides are TGTGCCAGCAGCGTAGTAGGAGGGGGCAGCTATGGCTACACCTTC.

V and J are TRBV29-1 and TRBJ1-5, with 7 bases that match TRBD1. V gave up 6 bases and J gave up 3 bases; unmatched junction bases: 23. CDR1 and CDR2 (germline): SQVTM, ANQGSEA. The CDR3 runs to 19 residues. The CDR3 is CSVKGFGTVALGDNQPQHF. CDR3 bases: TGCAGCGTAAAAGGGTTCGGGACAGTCGCACTGGGAGACAATCAGCCCCAGCATTTT.

This clone was seen only a few times. The rearrangement links TRBV5-1 to TRBJ2-5, with TRBD2 as a possible D gene (7 bases). Germline CDR1 SGHRS, CDR2 YFSETQ. V gave up 1 base and J gave up 4 bases, with 17 bases separating them. This CDR3 is 16 amino acids long. DNA of the CDR3: TGCGCCAGCAGCTTGATCGGCGTGGCGGGGGCAGAGACCCAGTACTTC. Translation gives CASSLIGVAGAETQYF. The whole variable domain, remainder taken from reference TRBV5-1 and TRBJ2-5, is KAGVTQTPRYLIKTRGQQVTLSCSPISGHRSVSWYQQTPGQGLQFLFEYFSETQRNKGNFPGRFSGRQFSNSRSEMNVSTLELGDSALYLCASSLIGVAGAETQYFGPGTRLLVL.